These 21 T cell receptor beta chains originate from one sample sequenced in a study of cytomegalovirus exposure and HLA in healthy donors. A multiplex PCR was run with 60 Vbeta primers and 13 Jbeta primers. Profiling relied on immunoSEQ multiplex PCR, and the TCRdb table lists in-frame clones only, not all of them. The profile shows 74,000 or so clones, 68% of them singletons. Sequencing input: PBMCs. The receptors were sampled from a woman aged 25 to 39 in good health and CMV-seronegative.

This clone has only one observation. The V gene is TRBV5-1, the J gene TRBJ2-2; TRBD1 agrees at 10 bases. The CDR3 runs 16 residues. Germline V gene lookup returns CDR1 SGHRS and CDR2 YFSETQ. The trim removed 1 base at V and 3 bases at J, leaving 3 bases unmatched. The CDR3 sequence is CASSLRGQGDTGELFF. Written as DNA, the CDR3 is TGCGCCAGCAGCTTGCGAGGACAGGGGGACACCGGGGAGCTGTTTTTT.

Written as DNA, the CDR3 is TGTGCCAGCAGTCCCAAGGGGTTGAGTGGCTACACCTTC. Translating it yields CASSPKGLSGYTF. The chain is built from TRBV27 and TRBJ1-2; D possibly corresponds to TRBD1 (5 bases). There are 13 residues in the CDR3. CDR1 and CDR2 (germline): MNHEY, SMNVEV (reference sequence). Deletions cut 5 bases from V and 7 bases from J, with 14 bases between.

V gene TRBV10-3 combines with J gene TRBJ2-7; 7 positions match TRBD2. In germline, CDR1 is ENHRY, CDR2 SYGVKD. Trimming took 4 bases from V and 1 from J; bases not matched to a gene: 1. The CDR3 is 13 residues long. CDR3 loop: CAISGGGSYEQYF. The DNA for the CDR3 is TGTGCCATCAGTGGGGGGGGTTCCTACGAGCAGTACTTC.

This chain joins TRBV9 and TRBJ2-7; D ambiguous. V lost 0 bases, J lost 2 bases, and 6 bases lay in between. Germline CDR1 reads SGDLS; CDR2 reads YYNGEE. This CDR3 region has 13 residues. Written as DNA, the CDR3 is TGTGCCAGCAGCGTAGGCCTAGCCTACGAGCAGTACTTC. It specifies CASSVGLAYEQYF.

The chain has TRBV18 and TRBJ2-2; weak D call: TRBD2 (5 bases). V lost 3 bases and J lost 3, with 14 bases in between. CDR1 is KGHSH, CDR2 LQKENI, per germline. The CDR3 has 16 residues. CDR3 sequence (DNA): TGTGCCAGCTCACCGGAGGCACATTCTTACACCGGGGAGCTGTTTTTT. Amino acids: CASSPEAHSYTGELFF.

The chain combines TRBV4-3 with TRBJ2-1; 11 bases map to TRBD2. This CDR3 region has 16 residues. The germline V gene has CDR1 LGHNA and CDR2 YSLEER. J lost 7 bases, V lost 4 bases, and 9 bases had no gene match. DNA for the CDR3: TGCGCCAGCAGCCTAATAGCGGGGGGGCCTTATAATGAGCAGTTCTTC. It translates to CASSLIAGGPYNEQFF.

The gene calls are TRBV2 and TRBJ2-3; 7 bases align to TRBD2. The V gene end was trimmed by 10 bases and the J gene end by 4 bases; junction bases not matched to a gene: 14. Germline V gene lookup returns CDR1 SNHLY and CDR2 FYNNEI. CDR3 length: 15 residues. The CDR3 DNA is TGTGCCACCCCGACTGGGGGGAGGGCCGCAGATACGCAGTATTTT. This translates into CATPTGGRAADTQYF.

The CDR3 loop reads CASSYSPGSLDEQYF. The CDR3 coding sequence is TGTGCCAGCAGTTACTCCCCCGGGTCCCTCGACGAGCAGTACTTC. The J gene is TRBJ2-7, the V gene TRBV6-5; D not resolved. The length of the CDR3 is 15 residues. With 0 bases removed from V and 5 bases from J, the gap between germline ends came to 14 bases. The germline V gene has CDR1 MNHEY and CDR2 SVGAGI.

The chain recombines TRBV5-4 with TRBJ2-2; D is possibly TRBD1 (6 bases). The ends were cut back, 4 bases at V and 3 bases at J, with 10 bases in the middle. The length of the CDR3 is 14 residues. Per germline, CDR1 SGHNT and CDR2 YYREEE (reference sequence). CDR3 coding DNA: TGTGCCAGCAGCCCCGACAGGTACACCGGGGAGCTGTTTTTT. It codes for CASSPDRYTGELFF.

J is TRBJ1-5 and V is TRBV12-5; 7 bases agree with TRBD1. Looked up from germline, CDR1 is LGHNT and CDR2 is FRNRAP. Germline trimming cut 5 bases from V and 2 bases from J; bases unmatched to any gene: 18. The length of the CDR3 is 19 residues. This CDR3 is CASGPETGYFSSGNQPQHF. The CDR3 DNA reads as TGTGCTAGTGGTCCCGAGACAGGGTATTTTTCGTCGGGCAATCAGCCCCAGCATTTT.

V is TRBV30 and J is TRBJ1-1, with TRBD1 as a possible D gene (5 bases). V was pared by 0 bases and J by 1 base, with 9 bases between. Germline assignment: CDR1 GTSNPN and CDR2 SVGIG (reference sequence). The CDR3 loop spans 14 amino acids. DNA for the CDR3: TGTGCCTGGAGTGTAAACAGGAGGAACACTGAAGCTTTCTTT. Amino acids: CAWSVNRRNTEAFF.

The gene calls are TRBV7-2 and TRBJ2-2, with D uncertain. The CDR3 is 15 amino acids. From germline, CDR1 is SGHTA and CDR2 FQGNSA. V gave up 6 bases and J gave up 0 bases, with 11 bases separating them. The CDR3 loop is CASSRRTPNTGELFF. In nucleotides, the CDR3 is TGTGCCAGCAGTCGAAGAACTCCGAACACCGGGGAGCTGTTTTTT.

The V call is TRBV12-5, the J call TRBJ2-5; 11 bases fit TRBD2. V shed 1 base, J shed 6 bases, and the junction held 1 base outside the gene matches. The germline CDR1 and CDR2 sequences are LGHNT and FRNRAP. The CDR3 spans 14 residues. The CDR3 DNA is TGTGCTAGTGGTTTGGCTAGCGGGGGGCAGACCCAGTACTTC. Protein product: CASGLASGGQTQYF.

The sample holds one count of this clone. The chain joins TRBV7-2 to TRBJ2-1; possible D gene TRBD1, 5 bases. This CDR3 is 15 amino acids long. CDR1 and CDR2 (germline): SGHTA, FQGNSA. Between the trimmed V and J ends, which lost 5 bases and 5 bases, there was a span of 16 bases. This CDR3 reads CASSRRQNIDNEQFF. Here the CDR3 DNA reads TGTGCCAGCAGCCGTCGACAGAATATTGACAATGAGCAGTTCTTC.

This clone was detected only once. The chain joins TRBV5-4 to TRBJ2-2; the match to TRBD2 covers 13 bases. Looked up from germline, CDR1 is SGHNT and CDR2 is YYREEE (reference sequence). The V segment lost 6 bases and the J segment 5 bases; nucleotides outside the gene matches: 19. CDR3 size: 20 residues. The CDR3 sequence: CASTSGSTSGGAPGTGELFF. The CDR3 region has the DNA TGTGCCAGCACCTCAGGGTCCACTAGCGGGGGGGCTCCGGGGACCGGGGAGCTGTTTTTT.

The sample holds a few counts of this clone. The chain is built from TRBV11-2 and TRBJ2-7; 8 bases line up with TRBD1. CDR1 is SGHAT and CDR2 is FQNNGV in the germline V gene. V trimming: 0 bases; J trimming: 5 bases; junction bases outside the gene matches: 3. This CDR3 has 14 residues. CDR3 DNA: TGTGCCAGCAGCTTAGACAGGGGGCCCGACGAGCAGTACTTC. Translation gives CASSLDRGPDEQYF.

The chain is built from TRBV7-7 and TRBJ2-7; D possibly corresponds to TRBD1 (6 bases). Trimming took off 6 bases at V and 0 bases at J, with 12 bases between the two ends. This CDR3 spans 14 amino acids. The germline gives CDR1 SSHAT, CDR2 FNYEAQ (reference sequence). The chain's CDR3 is CASSYRQDSYEQYF. The CDR3 DNA reads as TGTGCCAGCAGTTACCGACAGGACTCCTACGAGCAGTACTTC. The complete variable domain, with remaining parts taken from reference TRBV7-7 and TRBJ2-7, reads GAGVSQSPRYKVTKRGQDVTLRCDPISSHATLYWYQQALGQGPEFLTYFNYEAQPDKSGLPSDRFSAERPEGSISTLTIQRTEQRDSAMYRCASSYRQDSYEQYFGPGTRLTVT.

The chain combines TRBV6-5 with TRBJ1-1; 7 nucleotides match TRBD1. V lost 5 bases, J lost 4 bases, and 7 bases stayed unmatched. Germline lookup yields CDR1 MNHEY and CDR2 SVGAGI. The CDR3 covers 14 residues. CDR3 nucleotides: TGTGCCAGCAGTGAAGTAGGGGGCATCACTGAAGCTTTCTTT. Translation: CASSEVGGITEAFF.

V and J are TRBV2 and TRBJ2-7, with 10 bases matching TRBD2. This CDR3 contains 15 residues. CDR1 and CDR2 from the germline V gene are SNHLY and FYNNEI. After removal of 6 bases from V and 3 bases from J, the junction contained 8 bases not matched to a gene. CDR3 residues: CASSAGTSEIYEQYF. The CDR3 nucleotides read TGTGCCAGCAGCGCCGGGACTAGCGAGATCTACGAGCAGTACTTC.

The rearrangement joins TRBV6-5 to TRBJ1-1, with a weak D call TRBD1 (6 bases). Germline loops: CDR1 MNHEY, CDR2 SVGAGI. The CDR3 totals 14 residues. The V end was cut by 5 bases, the J end by 3 bases, with 13 bases between. In DNA form, the CDR3 reads TGTGCCAGCAGTACTGGCAGGGGATACACTGAAGCTTTCTTT. It yields the protein CASSTGRGYTEAFF.

The rearrangement joins TRBV5-1 to TRBJ2-3, with TRBD2 matching 16 bases. There are 19 residues in the CDR3. Germline loops: CDR1 SGHRS, CDR2 YFSETQ. Trimming removed 4 bases from V and 0 bases from J; junction bases left unmatched: 8. The chain's CDR3 is CASSGPGLAGGASTDTQYF. CDR3 nucleotide sequence: TGCGCCAGCAGCGGGCCGGGACTAGCGGGGGGGGCTAGCACAGATACGCAGTATTTT.